Given below is one TCR beta chain in context. This entry belongs to a study of blood T cell repertoires in COVID-19. Study background: Whether acute or convalescent, the COVID-19 samples came from the United States, Italy and Spain. In each case, the material was cDNA or gDNA derived from T cells, B-cell-depleted T cells, or PBMCs.

Repertoires were generated with immunoSEQ multiplex PCR, while TCRdb's copy carries only in-frame clones and drops some. The sample lists about 280,000 clones; 89% were seen once. This CDR3 has 14 amino acids. Trimming removed 2 bases at V and 3 bases at J, with 10 bases between. Per germline, CDR1 SGHRS and CDR2 YFSETQ. Sequencing was done on a sample of peripheral blood. This sequence was found in a woman between 40 and 55 years old who had recovered from COVID-19. The J gene is TRBJ2-3, the V gene TRBV5-1, with D unresolved. The CDR3 sequence is CASSLNAATDTQYF. As DNA, the CDR3 is TGCGCCAGCAGCTTAAATGCGGCGACAGATACGCAGTATTTT.